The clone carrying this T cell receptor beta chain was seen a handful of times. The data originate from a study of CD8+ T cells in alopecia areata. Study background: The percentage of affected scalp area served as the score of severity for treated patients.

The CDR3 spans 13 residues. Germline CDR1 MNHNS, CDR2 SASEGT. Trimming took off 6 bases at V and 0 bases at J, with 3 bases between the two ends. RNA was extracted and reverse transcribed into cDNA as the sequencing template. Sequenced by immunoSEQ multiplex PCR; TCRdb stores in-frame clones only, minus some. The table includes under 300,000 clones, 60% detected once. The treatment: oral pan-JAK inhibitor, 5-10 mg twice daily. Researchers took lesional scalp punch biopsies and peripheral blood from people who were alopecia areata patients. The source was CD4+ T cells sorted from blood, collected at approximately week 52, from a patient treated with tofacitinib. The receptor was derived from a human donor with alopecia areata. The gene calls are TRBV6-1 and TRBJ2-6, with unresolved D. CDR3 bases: TGTGCCAGCAGGTCCTCTGGGGCCAACGTCCTGACTTTC. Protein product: CASRSSGANVLTF.